These T cell receptor beta chains were read from a single sample in a study of a mutant IDH1 vaccine in newly diagnosed glioma. No antigen is known for these receptors. The protocol was immunoSEQ multiplex PCR, while the TCRdb copy is restricted to in-frame clones and leaves out a portion. The table lists around 70,000 clones, approximately 86% of them singletons. Sequences were derived from PBMCs, sampled from a glioma patient whose treatment included an IDH1 peptide vaccine. The receptors were sampled from a young man with glioma. The CDR3 runs from the conserved cysteine through the conserved F or W. The order of the fields is J gene, D gene, clone size, V gene, CDR3 length, CDR3 DNA, CDR3 protein. D genes are given only for firm matches. Rows may omit the clone size; those that give it use once, few, many or a size class.

TRBJ2-7,NA,NA,TRBV5-4,14,TGTGCCAGCAGCCCGGACTTAGAAGAGGGCGAGCAGTACTTC,CASSPDLEEGEQYF
TRBJ2-5,NA,NA,TRBV5-6,15,TGTGCCAGCAGGGCCCTTGGGACGAACCAAGAGACCCAGTACTTC,CASRALGTNQETQYF
TRBJ1-1,NA,NA,TRBV4-1,15,TGCGCCAGCAGCCAAGTAGTCGGCAGAGGCACTGAAGCTTTCTTT,CASSQVVGRGTEAFF
TRBJ2-5,TRBD1,NA,TRBV19,15,TGTGCCAGTAGTCAGGGACAGCATCTTCAAGAGACCCAGTACTTC,CASSQGQHLQETQYF
TRBJ1-4,NA,NA,TRBV6-6,15,TGTGCCAGCAGCCGACAGAGTCAATCTAATGAAAAACTGTTTTTT,CASSRQSQSNEKLFF
TRBJ2-7,TRBD1,once,TRBV19,15,TGTGCCAGTAGTCCCCAGGGGGCCGGGACCTACGAGCAGTACTTC,CASSPQGAGTYEQYF
TRBJ1-1,NA,NA,TRBV7-8,14,TGTGCCAGCAGCTTAGAGTTTTCGGGGGCTGAAGCTTTCTTT,CASSLEFSGAEAFF
TRBJ1-4,NA,NA,TRBV5-8,11,TGTGCCAGCAGCTTGACTGAAAAACTGTTTTTT,CASSLTEKLFF
TRBJ2-5,NA,NA,TRBV7-9,13,TGTGCCAGCAGCCCCGGGGGTCGTGAGACCCAGTACTTC,CASSPGGRETQYF
TRBJ1-2,TRBD1,NA,TRBV2,15,TGTGCCAGCAGTCGGACAGGTGAACTGGGCTATGGCTACACCTTC,CASSRTGELGYGYTF
TRBJ1-2,NA,NA,TRBV2,11,TGTGCCAGTTGGGTGGGGCACGGCTACACCTTC,CASWVGHGYTF
TRBJ1-5,TRBD1,NA,TRBV7-2,16,TGTGCCAGCAGCTTGAACAGGGGGAATAGCAATCAGCCCCAGCATTTT,CASSLNRGNSNQPQHF
TRBJ1-2,NA,NA,TRBV11-2,13,TGTGCCAGCAGCTTACCAGGGAACTATGGCTACACCTTC,CASSLPGNYGYTF
TRBJ2-1,NA,NA,TRBV28,14,TGTGCCAGCGGTCCTGGGGCCGCATACAATGAGCAGTTCTTC,CASGPGAAYNEQFF
TRBJ2-1,NA,NA,TRBV15,15,TGTGCCACCAGCAGGTCACAGGGTCGTGGTAGTGAGCAGTTCTTC,CATSRSQGRGSEQFF
TRBJ1-6,NA,NA,TRBV7-2,15,TGTGCCAGCAGTCCGGCGCCCGGGACAAATTCACCCCTCCACTTT,CASSPAPGTNSPLHF
TRBJ2-2,NA,NA,TRBV7-8,13,TGTGCCAGCAGCTTCGCGGGGCTCGGGGAGCTGTTTTTT,CASSFAGLGELFF
TRBJ1-5,NA,NA,TRBV5-8,15,TGTGCCAGCAGCCCACTCCGTACGGGGAATCAGCCCCAGCATTTT,CASSPLRTGNQPQHF
TRBJ1-6,TRBD1,NA,TRBV4-1,17,TGCGCCAGCAGCGCTCACAGGGGCCGGAATGATAATTCACCCCTCCACTTT,CASSAHRGRNDNSPLHF
TRBJ1-1,NA,NA,TRBV6-6,16,TGTGCCAGCAGCCTCAGCCCACACAGGGTTCGAGCTGAAGCTTTCTTT,CASSLSPHRVRAEAFF
TRBJ2-7,NA,NA,TRBV7-9,12,TGTGCCAGCAGCTTAGAGACCTACGAGCAGTACTTC,CASSLETYEQYF
TRBJ2-7,NA,NA,TRBV6-1,14,TGTGCCAGCAGTGTTCAGCGGGCTTCCTACGAGCAGTACTTC,CASSVQRASYEQYF
TRBJ2-6,NA,NA,TRBV7-3,14,TGTGCCAGCAAGCGCCAGGCTGGGGCCAACGTCCTGACTTTC,CASKRQAGANVLTF
TRBJ1-4,TRBD1,NA,TRBV19,17,TGTGCCAGTAGTGAAGTCCCGGGACAGGGCCGGGATGAAAAACTGTTTTTT,CASSEVPGQGRDEKLFF
TRBJ2-7,NA,NA,TRBV6-5,14,TGTGCCAGCAGTCCATTGAATTCTCCTAGCGAGCAGTACTTC,CASSPLNSPSEQYF
TRBJ1-1,NA,NA,TRBV9,14,TGTGCCAGCAGCGTAGCGGGGAAATCCACTGAAGCTTTCTTT,CASSVAGKSTEAFF
TRBJ2-1,TRBD2,few,TRBV7-2,15,TGTGCCAGCAGGCCTACTAGCGGGGGATACAATGAGCAGTTCTTC,CASRPTSGGYNEQFF
TRBJ2-1,NA,NA,TRBV5-1,13,TGCGCCAGCAGCTTGGGTTTTGTGAATGAGCAGTTCTTC,CASSLGFVNEQFF
TRBJ1-1,TRBD1,NA,TRBV5-5,15,TGTGCCAGCAGTTCACAGGGGGCTGATCGGACTGAAGCTTTCTTT,CASSSQGADRTEAFF
TRBJ2-1,NA,NA,TRBV10-2,13,TGCGCCAGCAGTGAGTCGAGGTCAAATGAGCAGTTCTTC,CASSESRSNEQFF
TRBJ1-1,NA,few,TRBV7-9,10,TGTGCCAGCAGCGTAATACGAGCTTTCTTT,CASSVIRAFF
TRBJ2-7,NA,NA,TRBV9,15,TGTGCCAGCAGCCCCTCCGGGACTGCCGGGAGCGAGCAGTACTTC,CASSPSGTAGSEQYF
TRBJ1-1,NA,NA,TRBV28,13,TGTGCCAGCAGCCCCCCAAGTGTTACTGAAGCTTTCTTT,CASSPPSVTEAFF
TRBJ2-1,TRBD2,NA,TRBV27,16,TGTGCCAGCAGTTTACGGGGGGGTTTCTCCTACAATGAGCAGTTCTTC,CASSLRGGFSYNEQFF
TRBJ1-2,NA,NA,TRBV30,11,TGTGCCAGTACACTCCTCGGAGGCTACACCTTC,CASTLLGGYTF
TRBJ1-1,NA,NA,TRBV19,14,TGTGCCAGTAGTATAGATCTCCTCGAAACTGAAGCTTTCTTT,CASSIDLLETEAFF
TRBJ2-1,TRBD2,NA,TRBV4-1,13,TGCGCCAGCAGCCAAGCTGACGGGAGGGCCCAGTTCTTC,CASSQADGRAQFF
TRBJ2-1,NA,once,TRBV2,11,TGTGCCAGCCACTATTCCGGTGAGCAGTTCTTC,CASHYSGEQFF
TRBJ2-7,NA,NA,TRBV27,16,TGTGCCAGCAGTCTATTGGGAGGGACAGGCTCCTACGAGCAGTACTTC,CASSLLGGTGSYEQYF
TRBJ2-5,NA,NA,TRBV5-1,13,TGCGCCAGCAGCCTCGGACAGCAAGAGACCCAGTACTTC,CASSLGQQETQYF
TRBJ2-7,TRBD1,NA,TRBV5-8,14,TGTGCCAGCAGCTTTGGCAGGGGGTTCTACGAGCAGTACTTC,CASSFGRGFYEQYF
TRBJ2-2,NA,once,TRBV19,16,TGTGCCAGTAGTATTCGAGGCGTCAGGGCAGCCGGGGAGCTGTTTTTT,CASSIRGVRAAGELFF
TRBJ2-7,TRBD1,NA,TRBV18,17,TGTGCCAGCTCACCCGCCGGGACAGGGGGCCTCCTCGGCGAGCAGTACTTC,CASSPAGTGGLLGEQYF
TRBJ1-2,NA,NA,TRBV5-5,15,TGTGCCAGCAGTTCCTGGGAGGGCGGAAACTATGGCTACACCTTC,CASSSWEGGNYGYTF
TRBJ2-1,NA,once,TRBV6-1,15,TGTGCCAGCAGTGCCATAGGGATGGGCTACAATGAGCAGTTCTTC,CASSAIGMGYNEQFF
TRBJ2-3,NA,NA,TRBV27,13,TGTGCCAGCAGTTCTGGACTCACAGATACGCAGTATTTT,CASSSGLTDTQYF
TRBJ1-2,TRBD1,NA,TRBV7-4,21,TGTGCCAGCAGCTCCAAACCTAATTTTTCTATGTCGGACAGGGGAAACTATGGCTACACCTTC,CASSSKPNFSMSDRGNYGYTF
TRBJ2-2,TRBD2,once,TRBV6-5,15,TGTGCCAGCAGCCTTAGCGGGGCGGGTACCGGGGAGCTGTTTTTT,CASSLSGAGTGELFF
TRBJ1-3,NA,NA,TRBV7-9,18,TGTGCCAGCAGCTTAGGCTACGGGACCGGGACGAAGGGTGACACCATATATTTT,CASSLGYGTGTKGDTIYF
TRBJ1-5,NA,NA,TRBV19,13,TGTGCCAGTAGTGCCGGATGGAGTCAGCCCCAGCATTTT,CASSAGWSQPQHF
TRBJ2-4,NA,NA,TRBV5-8,11,TGTGCCAGCAGCTTGCTTGACATTCAGTACTTC,CASSLLDIQYF
TRBJ1-2,NA,NA,TRBV18,13,TGTGCCAGCTCACATGGGGCGGACTATGGCTACACCTTC,CASSHGADYGYTF
TRBJ1-2,NA,NA,TRBV5-4,12,TGTGCCAGCAGCTCCGGAACTATCGGCTACACCTTC,CASSSGTIGYTF
TRBJ2-7,NA,NA,TRBV28,13,TGTGCCAGCAGCCTACGGGGTCCCTACGAGCAGTACTTC,CASSLRGPYEQYF
TRBJ2-1,NA,few,TRBV11-1,11,TGTGCCAGCAGCTTTCGGGATGAGCAGTTCTTC,CASSFRDEQFF
TRBJ1-2,NA,NA,TRBV2,15,TGTGCCAGCAGTGAAGTCCAGGGAGTAAGCTATGGCTACACCTTC,CASSEVQGVSYGYTF
TRBJ1-2,TRBD1,NA,TRBV6-5,16,TGTGCCAGCAGTTACCATCCCACAGGGGGCGGGTATGGCTACACCTTC,CASSYHPTGGGYGYTF
TRBJ2-1,NA,NA,TRBV9,14,TGTGCCAGCAGCGCTGGGGCCAGTCCCAATGAGCAGTTCTTC,CASSAGASPNEQFF
TRBJ1-5,TRBD1,NA,TRBV19,14,TGTGCCAGTAGCCCGGGACAGGTGATCCAGCCCCAGCATTTT,CASSPGQVIQPQHF